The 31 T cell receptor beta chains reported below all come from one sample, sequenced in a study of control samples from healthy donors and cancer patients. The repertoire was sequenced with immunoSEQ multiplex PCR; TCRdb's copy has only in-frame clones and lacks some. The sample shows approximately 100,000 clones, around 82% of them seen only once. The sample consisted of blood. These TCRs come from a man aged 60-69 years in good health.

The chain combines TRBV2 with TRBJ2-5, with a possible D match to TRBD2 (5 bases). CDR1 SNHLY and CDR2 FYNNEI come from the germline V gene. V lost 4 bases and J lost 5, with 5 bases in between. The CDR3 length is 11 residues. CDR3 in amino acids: CASSASETQYF. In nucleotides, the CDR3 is TGTGCCAGCAGTGCTAGCGAGACCCAGTACTTC. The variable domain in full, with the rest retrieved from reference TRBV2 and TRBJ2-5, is EPEVTQTPSHQVTQMGQEVILRCVPISNHLYFYWYRQILGQKVEFLVSFYNNEISEKSEIFDDQFSVERPDGSNFTLKIRSTKLEDSAMYFCASSASETQYFGPGTRLLVL.

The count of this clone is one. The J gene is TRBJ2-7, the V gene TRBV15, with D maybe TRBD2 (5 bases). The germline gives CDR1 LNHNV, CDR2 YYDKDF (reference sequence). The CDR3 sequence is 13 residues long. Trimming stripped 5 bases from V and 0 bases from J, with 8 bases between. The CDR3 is CATSRTDSYEQYF. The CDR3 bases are TGTGCCACCAGCCGGACTGACTCCTACGAGCAGTACTTC.

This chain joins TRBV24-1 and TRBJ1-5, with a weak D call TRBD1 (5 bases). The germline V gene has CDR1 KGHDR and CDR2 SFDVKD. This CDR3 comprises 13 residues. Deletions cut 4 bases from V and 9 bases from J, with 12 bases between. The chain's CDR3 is CATSDPGLGPQHF. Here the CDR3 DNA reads TGTGCCACCAGTGACCCGGGACTCGGGCCCCAGCATTTT.

This chain's CDR3 is CASSLIGMAGDTQYF. As DNA, the CDR3 is TGTGCCAGCAGCCTAATAGGGATGGCGGGAGATACGCAGTATTTT. The chain recombines TRBV7-2 with TRBJ2-3, with D tentatively TRBD2 (5 bases). This CDR3 comprises 15 residues. V lost 5 bases, J lost 5 bases, and 17 bases lay in between. Germline V gene sequence: CDR1 SGHTA, CDR2 FQGNSA.

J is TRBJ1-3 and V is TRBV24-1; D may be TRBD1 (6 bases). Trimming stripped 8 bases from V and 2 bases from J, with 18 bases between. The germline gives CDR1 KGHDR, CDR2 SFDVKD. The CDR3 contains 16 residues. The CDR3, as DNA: TGTGCCACCACGATAACCCACAGGGAGGCTGGAAACACCATATATTTT. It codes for CATTITHREAGNTIYF.

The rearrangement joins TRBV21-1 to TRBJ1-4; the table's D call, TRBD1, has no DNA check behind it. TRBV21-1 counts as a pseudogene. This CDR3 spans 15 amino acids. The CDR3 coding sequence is TGTGCCAGCAGCCAAAACACGACAACTAATGAAAAACTGTTTTTT. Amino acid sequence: CASSQNTTTNEKLFF.

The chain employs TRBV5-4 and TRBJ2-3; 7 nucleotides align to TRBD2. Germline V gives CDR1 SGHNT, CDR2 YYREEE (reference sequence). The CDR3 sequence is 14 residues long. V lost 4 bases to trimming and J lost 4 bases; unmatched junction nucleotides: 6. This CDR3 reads CASSQGLVPDTQYF. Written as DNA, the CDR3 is TGTGCCAGCAGCCAAGGACTAGTCCCAGATACGCAGTATTTT.

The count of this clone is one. Here the CDR3 DNA reads TGTGCCAGCAGTTCTCTCGGGGCAAATACGCAGTATTTT. This translates into CASSSLGANTQYF. The V gene is TRBV6-5, the J gene TRBJ2-3; D tentatively reads TRBD1 or TRBD2 (5 bases each). With 4 bases removed from V and 7 bases from J, the gap between germline ends came to 12 bases. CDR3 length equals 13 residues. Germline V gene data show CDR1 as MNHEY and CDR2 as SVGAGI.

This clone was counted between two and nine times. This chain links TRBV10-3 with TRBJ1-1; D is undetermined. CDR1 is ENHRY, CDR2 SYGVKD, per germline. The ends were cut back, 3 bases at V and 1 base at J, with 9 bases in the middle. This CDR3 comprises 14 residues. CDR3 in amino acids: CAISERTPNTEAFF. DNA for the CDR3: TGTGCCATCAGTGAAAGGACCCCGAACACTGAAGCTTTCTTT.

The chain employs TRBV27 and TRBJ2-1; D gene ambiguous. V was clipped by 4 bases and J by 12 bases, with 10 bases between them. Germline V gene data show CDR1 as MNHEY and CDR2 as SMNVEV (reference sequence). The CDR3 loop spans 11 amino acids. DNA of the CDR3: TGTGCCAGCAGTTCCCACAGTCGGCAGTTCTTC. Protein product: CASSSHSRQFF.

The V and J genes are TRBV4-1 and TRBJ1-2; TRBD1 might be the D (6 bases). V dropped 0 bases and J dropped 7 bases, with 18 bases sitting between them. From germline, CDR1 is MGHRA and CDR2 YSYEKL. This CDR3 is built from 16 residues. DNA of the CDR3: TGCGCCAGCAGCCAAGAGCCCGTAGGGGGGCTGAGTGGCTACACCTTC. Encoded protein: CASSQEPVGGLSGYTF.

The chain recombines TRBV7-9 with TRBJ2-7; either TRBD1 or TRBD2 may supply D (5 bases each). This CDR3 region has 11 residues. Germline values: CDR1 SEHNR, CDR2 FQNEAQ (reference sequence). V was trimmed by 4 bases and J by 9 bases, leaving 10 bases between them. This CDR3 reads CASSSGRGQYF. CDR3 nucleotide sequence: TGTGCCAGCAGCTCGGGACGGGGGCAGTACTTC.

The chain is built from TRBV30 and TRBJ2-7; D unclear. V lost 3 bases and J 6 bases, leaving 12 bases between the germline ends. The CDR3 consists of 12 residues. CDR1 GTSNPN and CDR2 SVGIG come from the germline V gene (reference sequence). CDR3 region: CAWSPHVGEQYF. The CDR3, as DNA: TGTGCCTGGAGCCCCCATGTGGGCGAGCAGTACTTC.

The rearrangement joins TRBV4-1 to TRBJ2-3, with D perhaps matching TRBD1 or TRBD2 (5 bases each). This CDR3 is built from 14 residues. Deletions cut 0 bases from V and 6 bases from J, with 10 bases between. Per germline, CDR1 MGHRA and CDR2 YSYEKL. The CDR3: CASSQDRAGDTQYF. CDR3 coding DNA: TGCGCCAGCAGCCAAGACAGGGCGGGCGATACGCAGTATTTT.

The DNA of the CDR3 is TGTGCCAGTGGGACAGGGGGCCCGGCAGAGGAAAAACTGTTTTTT. This translates into CASGTGGPAEEKLFF. This rearrangement joins TRBV14 to TRBJ1-4, with 12 bases aligning to TRBD1. Germline lookup yields CDR1 SGHDN and CDR2 FVKESK. The CDR3 runs 15 residues. V lost 9 bases to trimming and J lost 8 bases; unmatched junction nucleotides: 10.

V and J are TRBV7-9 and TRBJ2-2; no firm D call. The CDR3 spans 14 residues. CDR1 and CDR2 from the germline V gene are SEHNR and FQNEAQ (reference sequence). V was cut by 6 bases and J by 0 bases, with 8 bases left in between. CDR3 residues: CASRTGSNTGELFF. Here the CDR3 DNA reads TGTGCCAGCAGAACCGGGTCGAACACCGGGGAGCTGTTTTTT.

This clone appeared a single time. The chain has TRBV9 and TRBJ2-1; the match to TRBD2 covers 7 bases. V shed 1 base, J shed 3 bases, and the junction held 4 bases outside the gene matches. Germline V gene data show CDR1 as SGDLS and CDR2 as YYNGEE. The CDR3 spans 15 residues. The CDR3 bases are TGTGCCAGCAGCGTACGTAGCGGGCTCTACAATGAGCAGTTCTTC. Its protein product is CASSVRSGLYNEQFF.

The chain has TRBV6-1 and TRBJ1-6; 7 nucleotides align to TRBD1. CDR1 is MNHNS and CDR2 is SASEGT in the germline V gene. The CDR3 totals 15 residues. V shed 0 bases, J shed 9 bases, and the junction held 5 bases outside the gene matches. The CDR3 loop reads CASSEAAAGGSPLHF. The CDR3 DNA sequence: TGTGCCAGCAGTGAAGCCGCAGCAGGGGGTTCACCCCTCCACTTT.

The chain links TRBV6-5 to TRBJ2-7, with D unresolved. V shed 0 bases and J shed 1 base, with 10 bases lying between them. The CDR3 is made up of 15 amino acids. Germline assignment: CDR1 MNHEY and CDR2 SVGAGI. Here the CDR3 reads CASSYSSGRSYEQYF. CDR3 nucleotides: TGTGCCAGCAGTTACTCGTCAGGCCGATCCTACGAGCAGTACTTC.

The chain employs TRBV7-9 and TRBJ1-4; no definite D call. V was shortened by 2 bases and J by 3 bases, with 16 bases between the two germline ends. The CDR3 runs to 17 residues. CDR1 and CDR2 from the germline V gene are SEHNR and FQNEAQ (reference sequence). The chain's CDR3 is CASSLSTSFYSNEKLFF. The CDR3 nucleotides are TGTGCCAGCAGCTTATCGACCTCCTTCTACTCTAATGAAAAACTGTTTTTT.

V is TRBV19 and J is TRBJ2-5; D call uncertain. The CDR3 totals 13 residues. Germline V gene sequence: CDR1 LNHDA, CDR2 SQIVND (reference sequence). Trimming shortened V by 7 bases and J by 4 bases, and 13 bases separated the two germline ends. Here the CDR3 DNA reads TGTGCCAGTACCCCTCCTGGGGTAGAGACCCAGTACTTC. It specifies CASTPPGVETQYF.

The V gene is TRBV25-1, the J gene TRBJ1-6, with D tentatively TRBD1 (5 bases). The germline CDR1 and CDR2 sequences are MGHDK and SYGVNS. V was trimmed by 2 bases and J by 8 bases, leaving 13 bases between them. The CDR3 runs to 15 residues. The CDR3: CASSERVEGHSPLHF. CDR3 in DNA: TGTGCCAGCAGTGAAAGGGTGGAGGGGCATTCACCCCTCCACTTT.

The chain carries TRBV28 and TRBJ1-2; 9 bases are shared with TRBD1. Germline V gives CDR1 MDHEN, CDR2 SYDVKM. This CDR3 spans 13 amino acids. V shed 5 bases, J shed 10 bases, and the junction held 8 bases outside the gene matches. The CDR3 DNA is TGTGCCAGCAGTCCGCCGGGACAGGGCAACTACACCTTC. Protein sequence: CASSPPGQGNYTF.

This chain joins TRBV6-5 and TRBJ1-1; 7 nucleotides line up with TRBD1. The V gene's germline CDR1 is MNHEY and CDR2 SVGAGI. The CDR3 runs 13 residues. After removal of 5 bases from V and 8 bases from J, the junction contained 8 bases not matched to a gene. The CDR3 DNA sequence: TGTGCCAGCAGTCCCAGACAGGGTGACGAAGCTTTCTTT. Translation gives CASSPRQGDEAFF.

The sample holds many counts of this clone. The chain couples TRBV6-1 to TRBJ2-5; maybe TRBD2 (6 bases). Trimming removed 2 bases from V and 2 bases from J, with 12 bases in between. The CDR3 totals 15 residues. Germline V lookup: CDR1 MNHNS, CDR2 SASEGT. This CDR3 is CASSEWAGTQETQYF. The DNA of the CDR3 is TGTGCCAGCAGTGAATGGGCAGGGACTCAAGAGACCCAGTACTTC.

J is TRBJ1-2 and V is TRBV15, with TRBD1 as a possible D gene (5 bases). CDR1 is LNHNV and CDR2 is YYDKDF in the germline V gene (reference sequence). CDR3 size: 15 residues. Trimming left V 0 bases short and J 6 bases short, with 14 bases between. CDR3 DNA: TGTGCCACCAGCAGAGATGGGCAGGGAATTAATGGCTACACCTTC. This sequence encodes CATSRDGQGINGYTF.

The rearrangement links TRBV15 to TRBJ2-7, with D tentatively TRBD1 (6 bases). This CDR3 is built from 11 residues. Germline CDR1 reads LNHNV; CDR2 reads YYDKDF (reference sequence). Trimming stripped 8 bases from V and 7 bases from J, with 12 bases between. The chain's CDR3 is CATGFGTEQYF. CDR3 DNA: TGTGCCACCGGGTTCGGGACAGAGCAGTACTTC.

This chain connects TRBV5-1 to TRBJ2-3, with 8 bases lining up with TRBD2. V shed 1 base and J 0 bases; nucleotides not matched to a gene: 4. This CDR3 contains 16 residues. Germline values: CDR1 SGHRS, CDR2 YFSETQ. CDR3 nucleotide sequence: TGCGCCAGCAGCTTGACTAGCGGCATGAGCACAGATACGCAGTATTTT. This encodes CASSLTSGMSTDTQYF.

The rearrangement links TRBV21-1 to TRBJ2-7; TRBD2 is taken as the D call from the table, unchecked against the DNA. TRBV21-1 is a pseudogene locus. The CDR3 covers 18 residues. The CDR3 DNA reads TGTGCCAGCAGCAAAGAGGAGGGGACTAGCGAGCTCAGCTACGAGCAGTACTTC. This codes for CASSKEEGTSELSYEQYF.

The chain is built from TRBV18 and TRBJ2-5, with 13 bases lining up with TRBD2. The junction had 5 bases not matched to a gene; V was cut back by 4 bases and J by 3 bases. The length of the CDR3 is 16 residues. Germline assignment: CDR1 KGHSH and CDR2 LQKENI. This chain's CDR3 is CASSRWTSGSEETQYF. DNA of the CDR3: TGTGCCAGCTCACGATGGACTAGCGGGAGCGAAGAGACCCAGTACTTC.

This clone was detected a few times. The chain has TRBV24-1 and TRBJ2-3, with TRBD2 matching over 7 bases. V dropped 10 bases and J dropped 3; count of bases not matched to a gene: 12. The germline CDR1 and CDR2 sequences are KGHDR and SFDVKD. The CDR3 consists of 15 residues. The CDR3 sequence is CATQSRDGGTDTQYF. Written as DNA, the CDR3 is TGTGCCACTCAATCCCGGGACGGGGGGACAGATACGCAGTATTTT.